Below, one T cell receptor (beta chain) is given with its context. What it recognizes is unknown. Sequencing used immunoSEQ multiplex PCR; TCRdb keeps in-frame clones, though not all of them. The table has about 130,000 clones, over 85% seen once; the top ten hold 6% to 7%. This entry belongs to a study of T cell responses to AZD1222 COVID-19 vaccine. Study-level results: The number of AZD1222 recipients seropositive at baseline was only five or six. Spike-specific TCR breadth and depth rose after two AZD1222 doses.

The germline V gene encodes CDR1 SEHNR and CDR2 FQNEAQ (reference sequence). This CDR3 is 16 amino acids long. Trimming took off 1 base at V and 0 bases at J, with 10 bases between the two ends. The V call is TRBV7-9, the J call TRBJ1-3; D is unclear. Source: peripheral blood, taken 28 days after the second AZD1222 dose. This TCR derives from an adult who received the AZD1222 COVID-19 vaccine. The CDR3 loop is CASSLDHVSSGNTIYF. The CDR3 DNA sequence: TGTGCCAGCAGCTTAGACCACGTAAGCTCTGGAAACACCATATATTTT.